The clone carrying this T cell receptor beta chain has a handful of counts. Germline V lookup: CDR1 SQVTM, CDR2 ANQGSEA. V gave up 7 bases and J gave up 6 bases; unmatched junction bases: 2. This CDR3 contains 12 residues. The record originates from a study of T cells in Graves' hyperthyroidism and ophthalmopathy. Amplification of TCR beta CDR3 regions was performed using RNA transcripts as template. An initial round of RT-PCR targeting the TCR CDR3 relied on the HTBI primer set. TCRdb re-derived calls from the multiplex PCR reads in MiXCR, one entry per CDR3 protein. The repertoire holds roughly 350,000 distinct CDR3 sequences, with approximately 15% as singletons. Patients showing uncontrolled infection, other autoimmune disease, pregnancy or lactation were ineligible.

The chain carries TRBV29-1 and TRBJ2-2, with 10 nucleotides matching TRBD1. This TCR came from a woman younger than 45 with Graves' hyperthyroidism. Sequencing used blood. The CDR3 DNA follows: TGCAGCGGGACAGGGGGTCCCGGGGAGCTGTTTTTT. Amino acids: CSGTGGPGELFF.